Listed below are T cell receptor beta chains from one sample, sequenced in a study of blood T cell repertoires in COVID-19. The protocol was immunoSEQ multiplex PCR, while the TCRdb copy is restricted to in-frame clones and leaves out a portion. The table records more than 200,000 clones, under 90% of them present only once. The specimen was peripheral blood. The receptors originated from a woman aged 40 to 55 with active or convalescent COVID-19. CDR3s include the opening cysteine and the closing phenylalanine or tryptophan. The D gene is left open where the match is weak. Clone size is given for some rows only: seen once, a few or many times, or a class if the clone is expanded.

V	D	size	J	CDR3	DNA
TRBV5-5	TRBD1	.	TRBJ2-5	CASSQVGTGKETQYF	TGTGCCAGCAGCCAGGTGGGGACAGGGAAAGAGACCCAGTACTTC
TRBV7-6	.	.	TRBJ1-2	CASSLVDISYGYTF	TGTGCCAGCAGCTTAGTCGACATTAGCTATGGCTACACCTTC
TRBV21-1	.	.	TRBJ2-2	CASSPTSGGRTGELFF	TGTGCCAGCAGCCCCACCAGCGGGGGTCGGACCGGGGAGCTGTTTTTT
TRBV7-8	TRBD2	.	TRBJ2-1	CASSKEGGATSANEQFF	TGTGCCAGCAGCAAAGAGGGGGGTGCGACTAGCGCAAATGAGCAGTTCTTC
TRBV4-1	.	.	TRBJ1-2	CASSQVTENYGYTF	TGCGCCAGCAGCCAAGTAACAGAGAACTATGGCTACACCTTC
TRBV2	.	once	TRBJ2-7	CASSAQRATSYEQYF	TGTGCCAGCAGTGCTCAGCGGGCTACCTCCTACGAGCAGTACTTC
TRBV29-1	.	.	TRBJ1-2	CSVSDSLYGYTF	TGCAGCGTTTCAGACAGCCTCTATGGCTACACCTTC
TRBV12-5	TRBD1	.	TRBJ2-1	CATTWDRGSDEQFF	TGTGCTACTACCTGGGACAGGGGGTCGGATGAGCAGTTCTTC
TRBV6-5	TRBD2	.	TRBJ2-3	CATSGGPSTDTQYF	TGTGCCACCAGCGGGGGGCCGAGCACAGATACGCAGTATTTT
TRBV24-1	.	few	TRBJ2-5	CATSDLRGGLEETQYF	TGTGCCACCAGTGATTTGAGGGGAGGTTTGGAAGAGACCCAGTACTTC
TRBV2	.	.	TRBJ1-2	CASSVDKGVYGYTF	TGTGCCAGCAGTGTCGACAAGGGGGTCTATGGCTACACCTTC
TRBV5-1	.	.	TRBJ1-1	CASSLESLTVREKAFF	TGCGCCAGCAGCTTGGAAAGTTTGACGGTCCGGGAGAAAGCTTTCTTT
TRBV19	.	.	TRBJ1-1	CASLRGGANTEAFF	TGTGCCAGTCTTCGAGGGGGGGCGAACACTGAAGCTTTCTTT
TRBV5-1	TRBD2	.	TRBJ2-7	CASSLEGTSGGMQYF	TGCGCCAGCAGCTTGGAAGGGACTAGCGGGGGGATGCAGTACTTC
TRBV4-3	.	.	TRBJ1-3	CASSKNAGTSGNTIYF	TGCGCCAGCAGCAAAAATGCGGGGACCTCTGGAAACACCATATATTTT
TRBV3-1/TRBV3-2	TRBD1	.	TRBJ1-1	CASSRTGAGLNTEAFF	TGTGCCAGCAGCCGAACAGGGGCAGGGCTGAACACTGAAGCTTTCTTT
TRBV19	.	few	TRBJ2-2	CATLRPRGSGELFF	TGTGCCACCCTCCGACCCAGGGGTTCGGGGGAGCTGTTTTTT
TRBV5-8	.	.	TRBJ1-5	CASSLVGGSGQPQHF	TGTGCCAGCAGCTTGGTAGGGGGTTCTGGCCAGCCCCAGCATTTT
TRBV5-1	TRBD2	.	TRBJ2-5	CASSPAGGLETQYF	TGCGCCAGCAGCCCCGCGGGGGGGTTAGAGACCCAGTACTTC
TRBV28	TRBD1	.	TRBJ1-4	CASSLSGGSEKLFF	TGTGCCAGCAGTTTATCAGGGGGCAGTGAAAAACTGTTTTTT
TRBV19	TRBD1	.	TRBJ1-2	CASKGQGEYGYTF	TGTGCCAGTAAGGGACAGGGTGAATATGGCTACACCTTC
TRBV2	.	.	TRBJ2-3	CASNLVLTDTQYF	TGTGCCAGCAACTTGGTGCTCACAGATACGCAGTATTTT
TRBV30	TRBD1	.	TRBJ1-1	CAWSPTGRGEAFF	TGTGCCTGGAGTCCGACAGGGCGCGGTGAAGCTTTCTTT
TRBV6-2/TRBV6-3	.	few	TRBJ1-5	CASSPVQGRGRYQPQHF	TGTGCCAGCAGCCCAGTACAGGGCCGAGGGCGGTATCAGCCCCAGCATTTT
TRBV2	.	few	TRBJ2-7	CASSDLGGVYEQYF	TGTGCCAGCAGTGATCTCGGAGGGGTCTACGAGCAGTACTTC
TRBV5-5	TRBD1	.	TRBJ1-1	CASSLWQGAQVGTEAFF	TGTGCCAGCAGCTTATGGCAGGGGGCTCAGGTGGGCACTGAAGCTTTCTTT
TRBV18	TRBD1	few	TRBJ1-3	CASNRGISGNTIYF	TGTGCCAGCAACAGGGGAATCTCTGGAAACACCATATATTTT
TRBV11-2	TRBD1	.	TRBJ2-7	CASSFSRGSSYEQYF	TGTGCCAGCAGCTTTTCCAGGGGGTCGAGCTACGAGCAGTACTTC
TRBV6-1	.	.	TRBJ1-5	CASSLAPGGNQPQHF	TGTGCCAGCAGCCTAGCGCCGGGAGGTAATCAGCCCCAGCATTTT
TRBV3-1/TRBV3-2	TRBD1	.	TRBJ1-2	CASSQGQGTLWDYGYTF	TGTGCCAGCAGCCAAGGACAGGGGACGCTTTGGGACTATGGCTACACCTTC
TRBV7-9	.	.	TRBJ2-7	CASSLLIGDEQYF	TGTGCCAGCAGCCTGCTTATAGGGGATGAGCAGTACTTC